This record covers a single T cell receptor (beta chain). Per germline, CDR1 SGHTA and CDR2 FQGNSA. The germline V and J ends were trimmed by 3 bases and 4 bases, with 14 bases remaining between them. The CDR3 runs to 15 residues. This record comes from a study of blood T cell repertoires in COVID-19. Clones were read by immunoSEQ multiplex PCR, and TCRdb kept only the in-frame ones, dropping some. The table lists about 150,000 clones, roughly 84% of them singletons. Recovered status applied to Cohort 3 donors who had two consecutive negative PCRs. It also applied to those with clearance or with symptom resolution.

Sequencing input: PBMCs or T cells enriched from blood (not recorded which). This receptor was obtained from a woman aged 45-60 years who had recovered from COVID-19. This chain connects TRBV7-2 to TRBJ2-3; a possible D gene is TRBD2 (6 bases). CDR3 nucleotides: TGTGCCAGCAGCTTGGGGGGTTTCGGCGCAGATACGCAGTATTTT. Translation gives CASSLGGFGADTQYF.